The 3 T cell receptor beta chains listed next were all sequenced from one sample in a study of T cell changes during pregnancy in multiple sclerosis. Profiled with immunoSEQ multiplex PCR; TCRdb holds only in-frame clones, not every one. The data hold roughly 110,000 clones, with roughly 90% observed a single time. The source material was peripheral blood, sampled after pregnancy. The source of these receptors is a female donor with multiple sclerosis, enrolled in a pregnancy study.

This clone was picked up one time. The chain links TRBV5-1 to TRBJ2-7; 11 bases agree with TRBD2. The CDR3 is made up of 15 amino acids. Germline lookup yields CDR1 SGHRS and CDR2 YFSETQ. After removal of 4 bases from V and 1 base from J, the junction contained 4 bases not matched to a gene. CDR3 residues: CASSALAGGSYEQYF. CDR3 DNA sequence: TGCGCCAGCAGCGCATTAGCGGGAGGGTCCTACGAGCAGTACTTC.

This clone was counted a few times. The chain couples TRBV2 to TRBJ1-3; 7 bases are a match to TRBD1. This CDR3 has 15 amino acids. V shed 6 bases, J shed 2 bases, and the junction held 7 bases outside the gene matches. Germline CDR1 SNHLY, CDR2 FYNNEI. CDR3 region: CASRDLTGTGNTIYF. DNA of the CDR3: TGTGCCAGCAGAGATCTGACAGGGACTGGAAACACCATATATTTT. Full variable domain (remainder filled in from reference TRBV2 and TRBJ1-3): EPEVTQTPSHQVTQMGQEVILRCVPISNHLYFYWYRQILGQKVEFLVSFYNNEISEKSEIFDDQFSVERPDGSNFTLKIRSTKLEDSAMYFCASRDLTGTGNTIYFGEGSWLTVV.

The chain couples TRBV5-4 to TRBJ1-4; D gene ambiguous. Germline V gene lookup returns CDR1 SGHNT and CDR2 YYREEE (reference sequence). V lost 4 bases, J lost 8 bases, and 18 bases lay in between. The CDR3 runs 15 residues. The CDR3 loop reads CASSANRGEKEKLFF. CDR3 coding DNA: TGTGCCAGCAGCGCAAACCGGGGAGAAAAAGAAAAACTGTTTTTT.